This is a list of T cell receptor beta chains from one sample in a study of blood T cell repertoires in COVID-19. The assay was immunoSEQ multiplex PCR, and TCRdb's table has in-frame clones only and misses some. The sample lists 200,000 to 250,000 clones; 75% to 85% were seen once. Material for sequencing was peripheral blood. The receptors derive from a human donor in a cohort sampled during active COVID-19. Each CDR3 is given with its conserved first and last residue. Each record gives: clone size, V gene, D gene, J gene, CDR3 protein, CDR3 DNA. D genes are given only for firm matches. For some rows the clone size is stated as once, few or many, or as a class when expanded; others skip it.

clone size: .; V gene: TRBV18; D gene: TRBD1; J gene: TRBJ1-5; CDR3 protein: CASSLTRDREGQPQHF; CDR3 DNA: TGTGCCAGCTCACTCACGAGGGACAGGGAGGGGCAGCCCCAGCATTTT
clone size: .; V gene: TRBV7-2; D gene: .; J gene: TRBJ1-1; CDR3 protein: CASSFKLVNTEAFF; CDR3 DNA: TGTGCCAGCAGCTTTAAACTGGTGAACACTGAAGCTTTCTTT
clone size: .; V gene: TRBV7-2; D gene: .; J gene: TRBJ1-6; CDR3 protein: CASSSPPGDSSPLHF; CDR3 DNA: TGTGCCAGCAGCTCACCCCCAGGGGATTCTTCACCCCTCCACTTT
clone size: .; V gene: TRBV5-6; D gene: .; J gene: TRBJ2-7; CDR3 protein: CASSSGMIRYF; CDR3 DNA: TGTGCCAGCAGCTCAGGTATGATCCGGTACTTC
clone size: .; V gene: TRBV27; D gene: .; J gene: TRBJ1-1; CDR3 protein: CASSLQGRGGTEAFF; CDR3 DNA: TGTGCCAGCAGTCTACAGGGTCGCGGGGGCACTGAAGCTTTCTTT
clone size: .; V gene: TRBV5-1; D gene: TRBD1; J gene: TRBJ1-5; CDR3 protein: CASRQQGGDQPQHF; CDR3 DNA: TGCGCCAGCAGGCAGCAGGGGGGAGATCAGCCCCAGCATTTT
clone size: .; V gene: TRBV27; D gene: TRBD2; J gene: TRBJ2-5; CDR3 protein: CASSPSGLAGGGETQYF; CDR3 DNA: TGTGCCAGCAGTCCCTCCGGACTAGCGGGAGGTGGAGAGACCCAGTACTTC
clone size: .; V gene: TRBV28; D gene: TRBD1; J gene: TRBJ2-7; CDR3 protein: CASRTGTGVYEQYF; CDR3 DNA: TGTGCCAGCAGGACCGGGACAGGGGTCTACGAGCAGTACTTC
clone size: .; V gene: TRBV6-6; D gene: .; J gene: TRBJ1-2; CDR3 protein: CASSYSRQGSGYTF; CDR3 DNA: TGTGCCAGCAGTTACTCGAGGCAGGGAAGTGGCTACACCTTC
clone size: .; V gene: TRBV9; D gene: TRBD1; J gene: TRBJ1-1; CDR3 protein: CASSVGDRETEAFF; CDR3 DNA: TGTGCCAGCAGCGTGGGGGACAGGGAAACTGAAGCTTTCTTT
clone size: once; V gene: TRBV5-5; D gene: TRBD1; J gene: TRBJ1-6; CDR3 protein: CASSLHGQGINSPLHF; CDR3 DNA: TGTGCCAGCAGCTTACACGGACAGGGCATTAATTCACCCCTCCACTTT
clone size: .; V gene: TRBV10-1; D gene: TRBD1; J gene: TRBJ1-3; CDR3 protein: CASSRDRGSSSGNTIYF; CDR3 DNA: TGCGCCAGCAGTCGGGACAGGGGTTCGAGCTCTGGAAACACCATATATTTT
clone size: once; V gene: TRBV11-2; D gene: .; J gene: TRBJ1-3; CDR3 protein: CASSVSTESGNTIYF; CDR3 DNA: TGTGCCAGCAGCGTCTCGACAGAATCTGGAAACACCATATATTTT
clone size: .; V gene: TRBV15; D gene: TRBD2; J gene: TRBJ2-7; CDR3 protein: CATSRVGSSGAKYEQYF; CDR3 DNA: TGTGCCACCAGCAGAGTTGGGTCTAGCGGAGCCAAATACGAGCAGTACTTC
clone size: .; V gene: TRBV5-4; D gene: TRBD2; J gene: TRBJ2-3; CDR3 protein: CASSTPGLAGGDTQYF; CDR3 DNA: TGTGCCAGCAGCACGCCGGGACTAGCGGGGGGAGATACGCAGTATTTT
clone size: .; V gene: TRBV12-5; D gene: .; J gene: TRBJ2-3; CDR3 protein: CASGFGGSRSDTQYF; CDR3 DNA: TGTGCTAGTGGTTTTGGGGGGTCACGGTCAGATACGCAGTATTTT
clone size: .; V gene: TRBV3-1/TRBV3-2; D gene: .; J gene: TRBJ1-2; CDR3 protein: CASSQAGGAINYGYTF; CDR3 DNA: TGTGCCAGCAGCCAAGCGGGGGGGGCGATAAACTATGGCTACACCTTC
clone size: .; V gene: TRBV28; D gene: .; J gene: TRBJ1-2; CDR3 protein: CASSLYRDGYTF; CDR3 DNA: TGTGCCAGCAGTTTATATCGGGATGGCTACACCTTC
clone size: once; V gene: TRBV19; D gene: TRBD1; J gene: TRBJ2-6; CDR3 protein: CASSRDRGSGANVLTF; CDR3 DNA: TGTGCCAGTAGTAGGGACAGGGGCTCTGGGGCCAACGTCCTGACTTTC
clone size: .; V gene: TRBV4-1; D gene: .; J gene: TRBJ2-7; CDR3 protein: CASSQGASYEQYF; CDR3 DNA: TGCGCCAGCAGCCAGGGGGCCTCATACGAGCAGTACTTC
clone size: .; V gene: TRBV9; D gene: .; J gene: TRBJ1-3; CDR3 protein: CASSVSSGTGNTIYF; CDR3 DNA: TGTGCCAGCAGCGTAAGTTCGGGAACTGGAAACACCATATATTTT
clone size: .; V gene: TRBV6-9; D gene: TRBD1; J gene: TRBJ1-5; CDR3 protein: CASRDGTENQPQHF; CDR3 DNA: TGTGCCAGCAGAGACGGGACAGAGAATCAGCCCCAGCATTTT
clone size: .; V gene: TRBV7-2; D gene: TRBD2; J gene: TRBJ2-3; CDR3 protein: CASSSGLAGGGRQYF; CDR3 DNA: TGTGCCAGCAGCTCCGGACTAGCGGGGGGAGGGAGGCAGTATTTT
clone size: .; V gene: TRBV14; D gene: .; J gene: TRBJ1-1; CDR3 protein: CASSQIRGSTEAFF; CDR3 DNA: TGTGCCAGCAGTCAGATACGGGGGAGCACTGAAGCTTTCTTT
clone size: .; V gene: TRBV6-5; D gene: TRBD1; J gene: TRBJ1-5; CDR3 protein: CASSYSLTGNQPQHF; CDR3 DNA: TGTGCCAGCAGTTACTCGCTGACAGGGAATCAGCCCCAGCATTTT
clone size: .; V gene: TRBV3-1/TRBV3-2; D gene: .; J gene: TRBJ2-7; CDR3 protein: CASSQGTDYYEQYF; CDR3 DNA: TGTGCCAGCAGCCAAGGGACAGACTACTACGAGCAGTACTTC
clone size: few; V gene: TRBV6-1; D gene: .; J gene: TRBJ1-5; CDR3 protein: CASSEAFLGGFQPQHF; CDR3 DNA: TGTGCCAGCAGTGAAGCGTTTCTAGGGGGATTTCAGCCCCAGCATTTT
clone size: once; V gene: TRBV5-6; D gene: .; J gene: TRBJ2-3; CDR3 protein: CASSLGLITDTQYF; CDR3 DNA: TGTGCCAGCAGCTTGGGACTCATCACAGATACGCAGTATTTT
clone size: few; V gene: TRBV11-2; D gene: .; J gene: TRBJ1-1; CDR3 protein: CASSLDRGNEAFF; CDR3 DNA: TGTGCCAGCAGCTTAGATAGAGGAAATGAAGCTTTCTTT
clone size: once; V gene: TRBV18; D gene: .; J gene: TRBJ1-4; CDR3 protein: CASSPEAATNEKLFF; CDR3 DNA: TGTGCCAGCTCACCAGAGGCAGCAACTAATGAAAAACTGTTTTTT
clone size: few; V gene: TRBV19; D gene: .; J gene: TRBJ2-1; CDR3 protein: CASSRTRDLYNEQFF; CDR3 DNA: TGTGCCAGTAGCCGTACTAGAGACCTCTACAATGAGCAGTTCTTC
clone size: .; V gene: TRBV3-1/TRBV3-2; D gene: TRBD1; J gene: TRBJ1-3; CDR3 protein: CASSQETGGTGNTIYF; CDR3 DNA: TGTGCCAGCAGCCAAGAGACAGGGGGCACTGGAAACACCATATATTTT
clone size: .; V gene: TRBV28; D gene: TRBD1; J gene: TRBJ2-7; CDR3 protein: CASGTAATYEQYF; CDR3 DNA: TGTGCCAGCGGGACAGCAGCAACCTACGAGCAGTACTTC
clone size: few; V gene: TRBV10-2; D gene: TRBD1; J gene: TRBJ2-1; CDR3 protein: CATGTGGLEQFF; CDR3 DNA: TGCGCGACCGGGACAGGGGGACTTGAGCAGTTCTTC
clone size: .; V gene: TRBV15; D gene: .; J gene: TRBJ1-2; CDR3 protein: CATSRGGEDNTF; CDR3 DNA: TGTGCCACCAGCAGAGGGGGCGAGGACAACACCTTC
clone size: .; V gene: TRBV29-1; D gene: .; J gene: TRBJ2-1; CDR3 protein: CSVDRTGSDEQFF; CDR3 DNA: TGCAGCGTTGATAGAACGGGGTCCGATGAGCAGTTCTTC
clone size: .; V gene: TRBV7-2; D gene: TRBD1; J gene: TRBJ2-7; CDR3 protein: CASSLDPGGPYEQYF; CDR3 DNA: TGTGCCAGCAGCTTAGATCCAGGGGGCCCCTACGAGCAGTACTTC
clone size: .; V gene: TRBV10-3; D gene: TRBD1; J gene: TRBJ2-2; CDR3 protein: CAISDTQGASGELFF; CDR3 DNA: TGTGCCATCAGTGATACTCAGGGGGCGTCTGGGGAGCTGTTTTTT
clone size: .; V gene: TRBV5-1; D gene: TRBD1; J gene: TRBJ2-1; CDR3 protein: CASSLAPTGTVNEQFF; CDR3 DNA: TGCGCCAGCAGCTTGGCCCCCACCGGGACAGTAAATGAGCAGTTCTTC
clone size: .; V gene: TRBV9; D gene: .; J gene: TRBJ1-1; CDR3 protein: CASSEGMSRTEAFF; CDR3 DNA: TGTGCCAGCAGCGAAGGAATGTCGAGGACTGAAGCTTTCTTT
clone size: .; V gene: TRBV18; D gene: TRBD1; J gene: TRBJ2-7; CDR3 protein: CASSPGTGRYEQYF; CDR3 DNA: TGTGCCAGCTCTCCCGGGACAGGGCGGTACGAGCAGTACTTC
clone size: .; V gene: TRBV5-6; D gene: .; J gene: TRBJ1-1; CDR3 protein: CASSLVAGNTEAFF; CDR3 DNA: TGTGCCAGCAGCTTGGTTGCCGGGAACACTGAAGCTTTCTTT